The rows below give T cell receptor beta chains drawn from one sample of a study of blood T cell repertoires in COVID-19. Clones were sequenced by immunoSEQ multiplex PCR, and TCRdb holds only the in-frame ones, with some missing. The table records more than 250,000 clones, roughly 90% of them present only once. Sequenced sample: PBMCs or T cells enriched from blood (not recorded which). These receptors were obtained from a woman aged 30 to 39 who had recovered from COVID-19. Each CDR3 is given with its conserved first and last residue. D genes are given only for firm matches. Clone size appears in some rows only: once, few, many, or a class for an expanded clone.

TRBJ2-6,TRBV28,TRBD1,NA,CASGGQGAGANVLTF,TGTGCCAGCGGGGGACAGGGGGCTGGGGCCAACGTCCTGACTTTC
TRBJ2-5,TRBV6-2/TRBV6-3,TRBD1,NA,CASSDETGTGGEETQYF,TGTGCCAGCAGCGACGAAACCGGGACAGGAGGTGAGGAGACCCAGTACTTC
TRBJ2-7,TRBV13,NA,NA,CASSLGLGDEQYF,TGTGCCAGCAGCTTAGGCCTAGGCGACGAGCAGTACTTC
TRBJ2-3,TRBV4-2,TRBD2,NA,CASSPGLAADTQYF,TGTGCCAGCAGCCCGGGACTAGCTGCAGATACGCAGTATTTT
TRBJ1-2,TRBV3-1/TRBV3-2,NA,NA,CASSQVPAGPYGYTF,TGTGCCAGCAGCCAAGTCCCAGCAGGCCCCTATGGCTACACCTTC
TRBJ2-2,TRBV7-3,NA,NA,CASSRGQNTGELFF,TGTGCCAGCAGCAGAGGTCAGAACACCGGGGAGCTGTTTTTT
TRBJ2-2,TRBV5-1,NA,NA,CASSLGALGTGELFF,TGCGCCAGCAGCTTGGGGGCACTGGGCACCGGGGAGCTGTTTTTT
TRBJ2-1,TRBV28,TRBD1,few,CASRRGQLINEQFF,TGTGCCAGCAGGAGGGGACAGCTTATCAATGAGCAGTTCTTC
TRBJ1-2,TRBV7-2,NA,NA,CASSLASPRGSGYTF,TGTGCCAGCAGCTTAGCATCCCCCCGGGGATCTGGCTACACCTTC
TRBJ2-5,TRBV7-7,TRBD1,NA,CASSLGQGGRQETQYF,TGTGCTAGCAGCTTGGGACAGGGGGGACGGCAAGAGACCCAGTACTTC
TRBJ1-1,TRBV13,TRBD1,NA,CASSPGTANTEAFF,TGTGCCAGCAGCCCTGGGACAGCGAACACTGAAGCTTTCTTT
TRBJ2-2,TRBV28,NA,once,CASYSGQYTGELFF,TGTGCCAGCTATTCAGGACAATACACCGGGGAGCTGTTTTTT
TRBJ2-1,TRBV28,TRBD2,NA,CASSLLVSGGYNEQFF,TGTGCCAGCAGTTTATTAGTGAGCGGGGGGTACAATGAGCAGTTCTTC
TRBJ2-3,TRBV14,NA,NA,CASSQDRANTEYF,TGTGCCAGCAGCCAAGATCGAGCGAACACGGAGTATTTT
TRBJ2-7,TRBV6-5,NA,NA,CASSYSSGFEQYF,TGTGCCAGCAGTTACTCATCGGGTTTTGAGCAGTACTTC
TRBJ2-7,TRBV28,NA,NA,CASTSDRIYEQYF,TGTGCCAGCACCTCAGACAGGATCTACGAGCAGTACTTC
TRBJ2-3,TRBV24-1,NA,NA,CATSVAGMADTQYF,TGTGCCACCAGTGTTGCGGGAATGGCAGATACGCAGTATTTT
TRBJ2-1,TRBV5-1,NA,NA,CASSETPSSYNEQFF,TGCGCCAGCAGCGAGACTCCGAGCTCCTACAATGAGCAGTTCTTC
TRBJ1-2,TRBV5-4,TRBD1,NA,CASSLPGQGIYGYTF,TGTGCCAGCAGCCTCCCGGGACAGGGAATCTATGGCTACACCTTC
TRBJ2-1,TRBV11-2,TRBD2,NA,CASSLVLAGGHEQFF,TGTGCCAGCAGCTTAGTGCTAGCGGGAGGCCATGAGCAGTTCTTC
TRBJ2-7,TRBV12-3/TRBV12-4,NA,NA,CASSPIGGEQYF,TGTGCCAGCAGTCCGATTGGGGGGGAGCAGTACTTC
TRBJ2-7,TRBV6-2/TRBV6-3,NA,NA,CASSYDSAGTYEQYF,TGTGCCAGCAGTTACGATAGTGCAGGGACCTACGAGCAGTACTTC
TRBJ2-7,TRBV19,TRBD2,NA,CASSPAGLAVYEQYF,TGTGCCAGTAGCCCCGCGGGACTAGCGGTTTACGAGCAGTACTTC
TRBJ2-7,TRBV5-1,TRBD1,NA,CASSKGQGYEQYF,TGCGCCAGCAGCAAGGGACAGGGCTACGAGCAGTACTTC
TRBJ2-1,TRBV18,TRBD2,once,CASSAASGSVGEQFF,TGTGCCAGCTCGGCCGCTAGCGGGAGTGTTGGTGAGCAGTTCTTC
TRBJ1-6,TRBV30,TRBD1,NA,CAWSVGDRANSPLHF,TGTGCCTGGAGTGTCGGGGACAGGGCGAATTCACCCCTCCACTTT
TRBJ2-2,TRBV4-1,TRBD2,NA,CASGPGGSVKGELFF,TGCGCCAGCGGTCCGGGAGGGTCTGTAAAGGGGGAGCTGTTTTTT
TRBJ1-3,TRBV5-1,NA,NA,CASSLGETGNTIYF,TGCGCCAGCAGCTTGGGAGAGACTGGAAACACCATATATTTT
TRBJ2-5,TRBV2,TRBD1,NA,CASSEGTGYETQYF,TGTGCCAGCAGTGAGGGGACAGGGTACGAGACCCAGTACTTC
TRBJ1-5,TRBV7-8,TRBD1,NA,CASSPPTRTGGGNQPQHF,TGTGCCAGCAGCCCCCCGACACGGACAGGGGGTGGCAATCAGCCCCAGCATTTT
TRBJ2-1,TRBV28,TRBD1,NA,CASSPSFTGDYNEQFF,TGTGCCAGCAGTCCCTCCTTTACAGGGGACTACAATGAGCAGTTCTTC
TRBJ1-3,TRBV5-5,NA,NA,CASSLAPRQSGNTIYF,TGTGCCAGCAGCTTGGCTCCCAGACAATCTGGAAACACCATATATTTT
TRBJ1-5,TRBV7-9,TRBD1,NA,CASSPGTGRNQPQHF,TGTGCCAGCAGCCCCGGGACAGGGCGGAATCAGCCCCAGCATTTT
TRBJ2-2,TRBV5-1,NA,NA,CASRWAGSNTGELFF,TGCGCCAGCAGATGGGCGGGGAGCAACACCGGGGAGCTGTTTTTT
TRBJ1-5,TRBV6-4,TRBD1,NA,CASRGQGDLRSNQPQHF,TGTGCCAGCCGGGGACAGGGGGATTTGCGGAGCAATCAGCCCCAGCATTTT
TRBJ2-7,TRBV7-2,NA,NA,CASSSGNPYEQYF,TGTGCCAGCAGCTCCGGGAACCCCTACGAGCAGTACTTC
TRBJ2-5,TRBV27,NA,NA,CASSSRPYQETQYF,TGTGCCAGCAGTTCCCGTCCGTACCAAGAGACCCAGTACTTC
TRBJ2-3,TRBV10-2,TRBD2,NA,CASSTSGGSTDTRYF,TGCGCCAGCAGTACGAGCGGGGGGTCCACAGATACGCGGTATTTT
TRBJ1-2,TRBV5-4,TRBD1,NA,CASSLGGTGRYGYTF,TGTGCCAGCAGCTTGGGCGGGACAGGGCGCTATGGCTACACCTTC
TRBJ2-4,TRBV6-1,TRBD2,NA,CASSGGLAGTKNIQYF,TGTGCCAGCAGTGGGGGACTAGCTGGTACCAAAAACATTCAGTACTTC
TRBJ2-7,TRBV30,NA,NA,CALDRMLGGDEQYF,TGTGCCTTGGACCGGATGTTAGGAGGGGACGAGCAGTACTTC
TRBJ2-1,TRBV18,TRBD2,NA,CASSSGLAVYNEQFF,TGTGCCAGCTCATCGGGACTAGCGGTCTACAATGAGCAGTTCTTC
TRBJ2-5,TRBV27,TRBD2,NA,CASSLAGGLGETQYF,TGTGCCAGCAGTCTAGCGGGAGGGCTAGGAGAGACCCAGTACTTC
TRBJ2-7,TRBV9,NA,NA,CASSLVGEAAFYEQYF,TGTGCCAGCAGTCTCGTCGGGGAGGCCGCGTTCTACGAGCAGTACTTC
TRBJ2-1,TRBV18,TRBD2,NA,CASSPPRQGTSQTYNEQFF,TGTGCCAGCTCACCACCTAGACAAGGGACTAGCCAGACCTACAATGAGCAGTTCTTC
TRBJ1-1,TRBV5-1,TRBD1,NA,CASSFTGDGTEAFF,TGCGCCAGCAGCTTTACAGGGGACGGCACTGAAGCTTTCTTT
TRBJ1-1,TRBV2,NA,NA,CASSSQGTEAFF,TGTGCCAGCTCCTCCCAGGGCACTGAAGCTTTCTTT
TRBJ1-1,TRBV12-3/TRBV12-4,NA,NA,CASAVLVNTEAFF,TGTGCCAGCGCGGTGCTCGTAAACACTGAAGCTTTCTTT
TRBJ1-6,TRBV11-2,NA,NA,CASSLSQGGSPLHF,TGTGCCAGCAGCTTATCGCAGGGAGGTTCACCCCTCCACTTT
TRBJ1-2,TRBV18,NA,NA,CASSLPLPSYGYTF,TGTGCCAGCTCACTACCACTACCCTCCTATGGCTACACCTTC
TRBJ2-7,TRBV7-9,TRBD2,NA,CASSPGGAYEQYF,TGTGCCAGCAGCCCCGGGGGGGCCTACGAGCAGTACTTC
TRBJ2-7,TRBV28,NA,NA,CASSPRAYEQYF,TGTGCCAGCAGTCCCCGAGCATACGAGCAGTACTTC
TRBJ2-7,TRBV6-5,TRBD1,NA,CASTQDRAQYF,TGTGCCAGCACCCAGGACAGGGCGCAGTACTTC
TRBJ2-1,TRBV15,TRBD1,NA,CATSRGTGGAYNEQFF,TGTGCCACCAGCAGGGGGACAGGGGGAGCTTACAATGAGCAGTTCTTC